These 27 T cell receptor beta chains were all obtained from the same sample, sequenced in a study of CD8 T cells in ankylosing spondylitis. Points from the study as a whole: A TCR beta motif made of about 8 highly homologous variants seemed typical of ankylosing spondylitis blood.

These TCRs' antigens remain unknown. TCRdb reprocessed the 5' RACE reads via MiXCR and lists one record per CDR3 protein. Of about 840,000 distinct CDR3 sequences listed, about 10% are singletons. The sequenced material came from blood, either unsorted or a sorted T cell fraction (not recorded which). All receptors come from a male donor with ankylosing spondylitis.

This clonotype was observed a few times. The V call is TRBV12-3 or TRBV12-4, the J call TRBJ2-7, with D unresolved. This CDR3 is built from 14 residues. Trimming took off 5 bases at V and 3 bases at J, with 14 bases between the two ends. CDR3 nucleotides: TGTGCCAGCAGTGCTCAAGTATCCTACTACGAGCAGTACTTC. It codes for CASSAQVSYYEQYF.

This clonotype was seen at least ten times. Given a much more abundant clone one base away, this may be a read error. V usage is TRBV20-1 and J usage is TRBJ1-5; the match to TRBD1 covers 7 bases. Germline CDR1 is DFQATT and CDR2 is SNEGSKA (reference sequence). The length of the CDR3 is 13 residues. Losses at the gene ends were 5 bases for V and 5 bases for J; bases not matched to a gene: 6. This chain's CDR3 is CSARRDSDQPQHF. CDR3 bases: TGCAGTGCTCGCCGGGACAGCGATCAGCCCCAGCATTTT.

This clonotype came up a few times. The CDR3 reads CSASASGRAGYNEQFF. The CDR3 nucleotides read TGCAGTGCTAGCGCTAGCGGGAGGGCCGGATACAATGAGCAGTTCTTC. The chain carries TRBV20-1 and TRBJ2-1; 12 bases agree with TRBD2. The length of the CDR3 is 16 residues. Losses at the gene ends were 3 bases for V and 4 bases for J; bases not matched to a gene: 7. Germline V gene sequence: CDR1 DFQATT, CDR2 SNEGSKA (reference sequence).

This chain uses TRBV7-6 with TRBJ1-1; tentative D call: TRBD1 (6 bases). Germline lookup yields CDR1 SGHVS and CDR2 FNYEAQ. V lost 1 base and J lost 2, with 11 bases in between. The CDR3 totals 15 residues. This CDR3 is CASSLGRGANTEAFF. The CDR3 nucleotides read TGTGCCAGCAGCTTAGGCCGGGGGGCAAACACTGAAGCTTTCTTT.

This clonotype was picked up many times. V and J are TRBV7-2 and TRBJ1-2, with D hard to call. CDR3 size: 13 residues. Trimming cost V 5 bases and J 0 bases, with 7 bases left between them. Germline V gene lookup returns CDR1 SGHTA and CDR2 FQGNSA. This chain's CDR3 is CASSAVANYGYTF. CDR3 in DNA: TGTGCCAGCAGCGCTGTAGCTAACTATGGCTACACCTTC.

The chain carries TRBV7-9 and TRBJ2-4, with D hard to call. In germline, CDR1 is SEHNR, CDR2 FQNEAQ (reference sequence). The CDR3 length is 16 residues. Trimming removed 3 bases from V and 0 bases from J, with 12 bases in between. In DNA form, the CDR3 reads TGTGCCAGCAGCTTTGCACAGAGCCTAGCCAAAAACATTCAGTACTTC. Translated: CASSFAQSLAKNIQYF.

In this sample, this clonotype turned up a few times. The chain couples TRBV6-1 to TRBJ2-5; D uncertain. CDR1 and CDR2 from the germline V gene are MNHNS and SASEGT. The CDR3 contains 14 residues. The germline V and J ends were trimmed by 6 bases and 0 bases, with 11 bases remaining between them. CDR3 amino acids: CASSQGTYQETQYF. The CDR3 DNA reads TGTGCCAGCAGCCAAGGAACCTACCAAGAGACCCAGTACTTC.

The chain recombines TRBV5-1 with TRBJ2-5, with D maybe TRBD1 (6 bases). V was trimmed by 4 bases and J by 3 bases, leaving 13 bases between them. Germline-derived CDR1 and CDR2 are SGHRS and YFSETQ. The CDR3 is made up of 14 amino acids. This CDR3 reads CASSTRDTEETQYF. The CDR3, as DNA: TGCGCCAGCAGCACCCGGGACACAGAAGAGACCCAGTACTTC.

The V gene is TRBV7-2, the J gene TRBJ2-1; 7 bases line up with TRBD2. The CDR3 has 15 residues. Germline values: CDR1 SGHTA, CDR2 FQGNSA. With V trimmed by 5 bases and J by 4 bases, 8 bases remained unmatched. DNA for the CDR3: TGTGCCAGCAGCCCCCAGGTCGGGGGGTACAATGAGCAGTTCTTC. Protein: CASSPQVGGYNEQFF. Full variable domain (rest looked up from reference TRBV7-2 and TRBJ2-1): GAGVSQSPSNKVTEKGKDVELRCDPISGHTALYWYRQSLGQGLEFLIYFQGNSAPDKSGLPSDRFSAERTGGSVSTLTIQRTQQEDSAVYLCASSPQVGGYNEQFFGPGTRLTVL.

This clonotype was observed a handful of times. The gene calls are TRBV3-1 and TRBJ2-1; D is unresolved. Germline lookup yields CDR1 LGHDT and CDR2 YNNKEL (reference sequence). The V and J ends lost 1 base and 0 bases respectively, with 10 bases between them. This CDR3 is 16 amino acids long. The CDR3 loop reads CASSQVGDSSYNEQFF. DNA for the CDR3: TGTGCCAGCAGCCAAGTTGGGGATAGCTCCTACAATGAGCAGTTCTTC.

This clonotype has at least ten counts. The V and J genes are TRBV29-1 and TRBJ1-4; D is possibly TRBD1 (6 bases). Germline CDR1 is SQVTM and CDR2 is ANQGSEA. This CDR3 has 13 amino acids. V lost 4 bases to trimming and J lost 3 bases, with 9 bases between them. CDR3 residues: CSVAGEANEKLFF. As DNA, the CDR3 is TGCAGCGTTGCAGGGGAGGCTAATGAAAAACTGTTTTTT.

The V and J genes are TRBV20-1 and TRBJ2-7, with TRBD2 identical over 7 bases. V shed 6 bases, J shed 2 bases, and the junction held 7 bases outside the gene matches. This CDR3 region has 13 residues. Germline V gene data show CDR1 as DFQATT and CDR2 as SNEGSKA (reference sequence). The CDR3 region is CSAYRGLAYEQYF. CDR3 nucleotides: TGCAGTGCCTACCGAGGACTAGCCTACGAGCAGTACTTC.

V usage is TRBV7-9 and J usage is TRBJ1-5, with 9 bases aligning to TRBD1. Trimming took 5 bases from V and 7 from J; bases not matched to a gene: 12. Per the germline V gene, CDR1 is SEHNR and CDR2 is FQNEAQ (reference sequence). The CDR3 contains 16 residues. The CDR3 sequence is CASSTGDRDRAQPQHF. DNA for the CDR3: TGTGCCAGCAGCACTGGGGACAGGGACAGAGCCCAGCCCCAGCATTTT.

The chain carries TRBV7-9 and TRBJ1-3; possible D gene TRBD1, 6 bases. Germline CDR1 is SEHNR and CDR2 is FQNEAQ (reference sequence). V gave up 7 bases and J gave up 4 bases, with 14 bases separating them. The CDR3 is made up of 14 amino acids. The CDR3 region has the DNA TGTGCCAGCACCTATACAGGGTTCGGAAACACCATATATTTT. It translates to CASTYTGFGNTIYF.

This clonotype was counted only a few times. J is TRBJ2-7 and V is TRBV20-1; D perhaps matches TRBD2 (5 bases). Trimming took 0 bases from V and 6 from J, leaving 15 bases between them. Germline CDR1 and CDR2: DFQATT and SNEGSKA (reference sequence). The CDR3 runs to 14 residues. The CDR3 is CSARDYPKGSEQYF. CDR3 coding DNA: TGCAGTGCTAGAGATTACCCAAAAGGGAGCGAGCAGTACTTC.

This clonotype was observed a few times. The CDR3 sequence: CASSDGRDLTKNIQYF. As DNA, the CDR3 is TGTGCCAGCAGCGACGGGAGGGACTTAACCAAAAACATTCAGTACTTC. This sequence joins TRBV7-8 and TRBJ2-4; TRBD2 matches at 8 bases. The germline V gene encodes CDR1 SGHVS and CDR2 FQNEAQ. This CDR3 is 16 amino acids long. Losses at the gene ends were 5 bases for V and 2 bases for J; bases not matched to a gene: 8.

This sequence joins TRBV20-1 and TRBJ2-3; TRBD2 matches at 14 bases. Germline V CDR1 and CDR2: DFQATT, SNEGSKA (reference sequence). After removal of 4 bases from V and 0 bases from J, the junction contained 3 bases not matched to a gene. The CDR3 has 16 amino acids. The CDR3 region is CSATGTSGGSTDTQYF. The DNA for the CDR3 is TGCAGTGCTACCGGGACTAGCGGGGGCAGCACAGATACGCAGTATTTT.

The sample holds many counts of this clonotype. The rearrangement joins TRBV6-1 to TRBJ1-1, with a possible D match to TRBD1 (6 bases). Germline-derived CDR1 and CDR2 are MNHNS and SASEGT. The CDR3 spans 13 residues. Trimming cost V 6 bases and J 0 bases, with 8 bases left between them. In nucleotides, the CDR3 is TGTGCCAGCAGACAGGGTCTGAACACTGAAGCTTTCTTT. Residues: CASRQGLNTEAFF.

This chain uses TRBV12-3 or TRBV12-4 with TRBJ1-4; D is ambiguous. V was clipped by 0 bases and J by 8 bases, with 7 bases between them. The CDR3 length is 13 residues. This CDR3 reads CASSLAAGEKLFF. The CDR3 DNA sequence: TGTGCCAGCAGTTTAGCGGCGGGGGAAAAACTGTTTTTT.

In this sample, this clonotype turned up a few times. The chain carries TRBV11-2 and TRBJ2-1; D unresolved. Germline loops: CDR1 SGHAT, CDR2 FQNNGV. The CDR3 runs 16 residues. V was pared by 1 base and J by 5 bases, with 15 bases between. The CDR3 region is CASSLGFGGWDNEQFF. CDR3 nucleotides: TGTGCCAGCAGCTTAGGATTTGGCGGTTGGGACAATGAGCAGTTCTTC.

This clonotype was seen repeatedly, ten times or more. The chain couples TRBV5-1 to TRBJ2-3; D not resolved. Germline CDR1 is SGHRS and CDR2 is YFSETQ. The V gene lost 0 bases and the J gene lost 2 bases, with 7 bases spanning the gap. The CDR3 totals 14 residues. The DNA for the CDR3 is TGCGCCAGCAGCTTGGGTCGGAACACAGATACGCAGTATTTT. Amino acid sequence: CASSLGRNTDTQYF. Full variable domain (remainder filled in from reference TRBV5-1 and TRBJ2-3): KAGVTQTPRYLIKTRGQQVTLSCSPISGHRSVSWYQQTPGQGLQFLFEYFSETQRNKGNFPGRFSGRQFSNSRSEMNVSTLELGDSALYLCASSLGRNTDTQYFGPGTRLTVL.

This clonotype was found a few times. V gene TRBV4-3 combines with J gene TRBJ2-1; 11 nucleotides align to TRBD2. This CDR3 comprises 17 residues. CDR1 and CDR2 from the germline V gene are LGHNA and YSLEER. The V segment lost 1 base and the J segment 8 bases; nucleotides outside the gene matches: 10. Written as DNA, the CDR3 is TGCGCCAGCAGCCAAGGACCCCCCCCGGGACTAGCGGATGAGCAGTTCTTC. This encodes CASSQGPPPGLADEQFF.

This clonotype was recorded a few times. This chain links TRBV27 with TRBJ2-3; tentatively, D is TRBD2 (5 bases). V dropped 2 bases and J dropped 5 bases, with 11 bases sitting between them. The germline V gene encodes CDR1 MNHEY and CDR2 SMNVEV (reference sequence). The CDR3 covers 14 residues. CDR3 protein: CASSLRLALDTQYF. The CDR3 DNA follows: TGTGCCAGCAGTTTAAGGCTAGCCCTAGATACGCAGTATTTT.

The chain carries TRBV5-1 and TRBJ2-5, with D perhaps being TRBD1 or TRBD2 (5 bases each). The V and J ends lost 6 bases and 3 bases respectively, with 15 bases between them. Germline V gives CDR1 SGHRS, CDR2 YFSETQ. The CDR3 is made up of 14 amino acids. The CDR3 nucleotides read TGCGCCAGCACTCAGTCCGGGACGGAAGAGACCCAGTACTTC. It yields the protein CASTQSGTEETQYF.

This clonotype was counted at least ten times. The rearrangement uses TRBV10-3 and TRBJ2-7; a weak D match, TRBD2 (6 bases). The length of the CDR3 is 14 residues. Germline V gives CDR1 ENHRY, CDR2 SYGVKD. V was pared by 9 bases and J by 5 bases, with 20 bases between. CDR3 region: CAMGTSKRIDEQYF. In DNA, the CDR3 is TGTGCCATGGGGACTTCTAAAAGGATCGACGAGCAGTACTTC.

As concerns this clonotype: A much larger clonotype is one base distant, so this may be a read error. V is TRBV7-9 and J is TRBJ2-1; D uncertain. CDR3 length: 11 amino acids. CDR1 is SEHNR and CDR2 is FQNEAQ in the germline V gene (reference sequence). This CDR3 is CASSGHNEQLF. The DNA for the CDR3 is TGTGCCAGCAGCGGGCACAATGAGCAGCTCTTC. Filled out from reference TRBV7-9 and TRBJ2-1, the complete variable domain reads DTGVSQNPRHKITKRGQNVTFRCDPISEHNRLYWYRQTLGQGPEFLTYFQNEAQLEKSRLLSDRFSAERPKGSFSTLEIQRTEQGDSAMYLCASSGHNEQLFGPGTRLTVL.

This sequence joins TRBV11-2 and TRBJ1-2, with D unclear. In germline, CDR1 is SGHAT, CDR2 FQNNGV. This CDR3 is built from 14 residues. V was cut by 1 base and J by 8 bases, with 14 bases left in between. As DNA, the CDR3 is TGTGCCAGCAGCTTAGGGCAGGAGAGTAGGGGCTACACCTTC. Protein: CASSLGQESRGYTF.